The clone carrying this T cell receptor beta chain has a handful of counts. Transcripts of RNA were the source for amplifying TCR beta CDR3 regions. RT-PCR was first run with HTBI primers, then multiplex PCR in a second round. TCRdb used MiXCR to reprocess the multiplex PCR reads, holding one entry per CDR3 protein. The sample lists hundreds of thousands of distinct CDR3 sequences, 22% occurring once. The CDR3 length is 14 residues. Between the trimmed V and J ends, which lost 2 bases and 0 bases, there was a span of 10 bases. CDR1 and CDR2 from the germline V gene are GTSNPN and SVGIG (reference sequence). The sample is drawn from a study of Graves' ophthalmopathy and Graves' hyperthyroidism.

The sequenced sample consisted of peripheral blood. This chain connects TRBV30 to TRBJ1-1; D not certain. The source of this sequence is a woman under 30 with stable Graves' hyperthyroidism. Some clones in this sample may be carry-over from other donors' samples. The CDR3 spells CAWSFEVMNTEAFF. CDR3 sequence (DNA): TGTGCCTGGAGTTTTGAGGTAATGAACACTGAAGCTTTCTTT. Drawing the rest from reference TRBV30 and TRBJ1-1, the complete variable domain is SQTIHQWPATLVQPVGSPLSLECTVEGTSNPNLYWYRQAAGRGLQLLFYSVGIGQISSEVPQNLSASRPQDRQFILSSKKLLLSDSGFYLCAWSFEVMNTEAFFGQGTRLTVV.